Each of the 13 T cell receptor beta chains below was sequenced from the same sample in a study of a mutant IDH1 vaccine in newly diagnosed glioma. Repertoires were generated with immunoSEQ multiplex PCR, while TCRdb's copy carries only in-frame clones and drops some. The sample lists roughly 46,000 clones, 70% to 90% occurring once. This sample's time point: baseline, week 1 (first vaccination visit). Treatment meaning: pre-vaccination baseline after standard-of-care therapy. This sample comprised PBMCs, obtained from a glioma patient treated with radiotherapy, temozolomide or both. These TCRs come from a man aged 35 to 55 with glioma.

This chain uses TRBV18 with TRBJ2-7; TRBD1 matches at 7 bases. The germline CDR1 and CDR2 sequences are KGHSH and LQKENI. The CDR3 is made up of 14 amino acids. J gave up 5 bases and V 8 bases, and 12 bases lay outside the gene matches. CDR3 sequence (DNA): TGTGCCAGCCAGGGACAGTCCTTTTACGACGAGCAGTACTTC. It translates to CASQGQSFYDEQYF.

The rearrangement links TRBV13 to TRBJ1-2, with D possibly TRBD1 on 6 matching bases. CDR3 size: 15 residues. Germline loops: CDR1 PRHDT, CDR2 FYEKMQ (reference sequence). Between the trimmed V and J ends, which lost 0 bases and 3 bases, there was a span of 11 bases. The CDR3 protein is CASSLGGQSYYGYTF. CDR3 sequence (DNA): TGTGCCAGCAGCTTAGGCGGACAGTCGTACTATGGCTACACCTTC. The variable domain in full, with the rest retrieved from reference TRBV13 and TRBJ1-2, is AAGVIQSPRHLIKEKRETATLKCYPIPRHDTVYWYQQGPGQDPQFLISFYEKMQSDKGSIPDRFSAQQFSDYHSELNMSSLELGDSALYFCASSLGGQSYYGYTFGSGTRLTVV.

The CDR3 nucleotides are TGTGCCAGCAGCGTAGATGACGCGAGCTCTGGAAACACCATATATTTT. Translation gives CASSVDDASSGNTIYF. The rearrangement uses TRBV9 and TRBJ1-3; no definite D call. This CDR3 region has 16 residues. The germline V gene encodes CDR1 SGDLS and CDR2 YYNGEE. Trimming shortened V by 0 bases and J by 0 bases, and 10 bases separated the two germline ends.

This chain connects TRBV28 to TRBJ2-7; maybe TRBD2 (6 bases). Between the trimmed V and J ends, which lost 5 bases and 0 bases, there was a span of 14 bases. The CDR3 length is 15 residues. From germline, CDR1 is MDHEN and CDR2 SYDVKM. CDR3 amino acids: CASSLPLASSYEQYF. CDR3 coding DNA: TGTGCCAGCAGTCTGCCTCTAGCGTCCTCCTACGAGCAGTACTTC.

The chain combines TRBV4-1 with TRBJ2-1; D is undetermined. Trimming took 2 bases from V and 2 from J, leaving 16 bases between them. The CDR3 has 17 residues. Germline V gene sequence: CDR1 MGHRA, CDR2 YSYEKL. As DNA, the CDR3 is TGCGCCAGCAGCCAATCCTCTACCCCAGGCGCCTACAATGAGCAGTTCTTC. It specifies CASSQSSTPGAYNEQFF.

The CDR3 protein is CASSPAGATNEKLFF. The CDR3 DNA reads as TGTGCCAGCTCACCCGCGGGAGCAACTAATGAAAAACTGTTTTTT. V is TRBV18 and J is TRBJ1-4; D ambiguous. The germline V and J ends were trimmed by 3 bases and 0 bases, with 8 bases remaining between them. CDR1 is KGHSH, CDR2 LQKENI, per germline. This CDR3 is built from 15 residues.

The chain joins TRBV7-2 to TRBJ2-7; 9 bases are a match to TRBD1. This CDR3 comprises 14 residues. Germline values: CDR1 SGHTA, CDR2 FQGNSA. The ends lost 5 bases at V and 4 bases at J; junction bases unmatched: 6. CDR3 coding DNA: TGTGCCAGCAGCCCGGACAGGGGAGGGTACGAGCAGTACTTC. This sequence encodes CASSPDRGGYEQYF.

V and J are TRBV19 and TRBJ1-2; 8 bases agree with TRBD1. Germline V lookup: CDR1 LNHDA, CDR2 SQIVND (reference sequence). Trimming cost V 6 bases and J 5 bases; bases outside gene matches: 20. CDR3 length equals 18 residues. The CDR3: CASRSARTGSGVWYGYTF. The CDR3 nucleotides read TGTGCCAGTAGAAGCGCACGGACAGGGAGTGGGGTTTGGTATGGCTACACCTTC.

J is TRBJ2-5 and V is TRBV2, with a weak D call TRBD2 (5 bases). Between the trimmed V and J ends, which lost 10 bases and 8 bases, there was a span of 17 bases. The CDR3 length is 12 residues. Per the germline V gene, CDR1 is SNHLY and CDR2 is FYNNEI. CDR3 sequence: CAIGPGGYTQYF. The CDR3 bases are TGTGCCATCGGTCCGGGCGGGTATACCCAGTACTTC.

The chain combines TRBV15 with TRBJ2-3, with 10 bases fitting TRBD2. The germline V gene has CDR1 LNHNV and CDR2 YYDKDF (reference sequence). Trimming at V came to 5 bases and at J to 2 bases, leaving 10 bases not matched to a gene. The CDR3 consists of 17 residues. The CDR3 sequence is CATSGGLGLAATDTQYF. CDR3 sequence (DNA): TGTGCCACCAGCGGAGGGCTCGGACTAGCGGCCACAGATACGCAGTATTTT.

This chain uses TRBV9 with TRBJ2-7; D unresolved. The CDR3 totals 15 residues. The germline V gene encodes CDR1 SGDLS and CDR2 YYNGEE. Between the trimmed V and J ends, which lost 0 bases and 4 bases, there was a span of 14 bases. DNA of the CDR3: TGTGCCAGCAGCGTAGGGAGCGATAGCTTGTACGAGCAGTACTTC. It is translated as CASSVGSDSLYEQYF.

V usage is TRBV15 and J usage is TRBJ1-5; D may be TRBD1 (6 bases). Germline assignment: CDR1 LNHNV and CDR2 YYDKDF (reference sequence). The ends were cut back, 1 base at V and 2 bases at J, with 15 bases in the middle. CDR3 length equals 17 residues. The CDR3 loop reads CATSRGGGTRRNQPQHF. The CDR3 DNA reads TGTGCCACCAGCAGAGGAGGGGGGACTCGACGCAATCAGCCCCAGCATTTT. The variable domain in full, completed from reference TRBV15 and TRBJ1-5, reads DAMVIQNPRYQVTQFGKPVTLSCSQTLNHNVMYWYQQKSSQAPKLLFHYYDKDFNNEADTPDNFQSRRPNTSFCFLDIRSPGLGDTAMYLCATSRGGGTRRNQPQHFGDGTRLSIL.

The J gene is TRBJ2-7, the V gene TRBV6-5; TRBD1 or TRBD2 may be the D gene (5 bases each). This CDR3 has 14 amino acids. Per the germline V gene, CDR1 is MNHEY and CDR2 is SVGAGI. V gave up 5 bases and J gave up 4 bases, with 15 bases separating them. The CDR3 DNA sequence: TGTGCCAGCAGTCCGGAGAGGGGCAAATACGAGCAGTACTTC. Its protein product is CASSPERGKYEQYF.